The following is a T cell receptor (beta chain) sequence with its context. What it recognizes is unknown. The sample carries other DNA sequences with the same CDR3. This sample was taken from a study of T cell responses to AZD1222 COVID-19 vaccine. Findings and caveats of the study: White British people made up most donors, females outnumbered males, and clonal diversity was possibly underestimated.

The method was immunoSEQ multiplex PCR; TCRdb's version includes in-frame clones alone and lacks a portion of them. The profile covers some 140,000 clones, with approximately 93% appearing a single time and more than 2.5% taken by the ten largest. The clonotype was recovered from an adult in good health. The sample consisted of peripheral blood, taken on day 0 of AZD1222 vaccination.

In DNA form, the CDR3 reads TGTGCCAGCAGCCCCCGGGACAGGGTGAACACTGAAGCTTTCTTT. It yields the protein CASSPRDRVNTEAFF. The chain is built from TRBV7-9 and TRBJ1-1; TRBD1 matches at 9 bases. CDR1 is SEHNR and CDR2 is FQNEAQ in the germline V gene (reference sequence). This CDR3 is 15 amino acids long. The V segment lost 5 bases and the J segment 0 bases; nucleotides outside the gene matches: 4.